The 26 T cell receptor beta chains below come from one sample, sequenced in a study of T cell responses to AZD1222 COVID-19 vaccine. Sequenced by immunoSEQ multiplex PCR; TCRdb stores in-frame clones only, minus some. Its listing shows around 140,000 clones. Sequencing was done on a sample of peripheral blood. These receptors were taken from an adult in good health.

J is TRBJ2-3 and V is TRBV28; D remains ambiguous. Germline values: CDR1 MDHEN, CDR2 SYDVKM. V lost 2 bases to trimming and J lost 4 bases, with 7 bases between them. This CDR3 has 13 residues. The CDR3 here is CASSLVVPDTQYF. The CDR3 coding sequence is TGTGCCAGCAGTTTAGTGGTGCCAGATACGCAGTATTTT.

V usage is TRBV7-3 and J usage is TRBJ1-1, with D maybe TRBD1 (5 bases). This CDR3 spans 13 amino acids. CDR1 is SGHTA and CDR2 is FQGTGA in the germline V gene. The germline V and J ends were trimmed by 4 bases and 1 base, with 7 bases remaining between them. CDR3 nucleotides: TGTGCCAGCAGCTCCGGGGGGAACACTGAAGCTTTCTTT. Translation: CASSSGGNTEAFF.

V is TRBV3-1 (or the pseudogene TRBV3-2) and J is TRBJ2-5; no clear D gene. The CDR3 is 13 residues long. From germline, CDR1 is LGHDT and CDR2 YNNKEL (reference sequence). V was trimmed by 1 base and J by 3 bases, leaving 6 bases between them. CDR3 residues: CASSQVSEETQYF. CDR3 coding DNA: TGTGCCAGCAGCCAAGTTTCAGAAGAGACCCAGTACTTC.

The chain combines TRBV4-2 with TRBJ2-5; no firm D call. Trimming shortened V by 0 bases and J by 5 bases, and 13 bases separated the two germline ends. CDR1 is LGHNA, CDR2 YNFKEQ, per germline. The CDR3 length is 15 residues. Written as DNA, the CDR3 is TGTGCCAGCAGCCAAGATCAAAGCGATTGGGAGACCCAGTACTTC. It translates to CASSQDQSDWETQYF.

V and J are TRBV29-1 and TRBJ2-5; 8 bases line up with TRBD1. V trimming: 7 bases; J trimming: 6 bases; junction bases outside the gene matches: 16. The germline V gene encodes CDR1 SQVTM and CDR2 ANQGSEA. CDR3 length: 15 residues. The DNA for the CDR3 is TGCAGCGGGACTCTACCGGGACAGGCCCTAAAGACCCAGTACTTC. Translation gives CSGTLPGQALKTQYF.

This chain joins TRBV5-5 and TRBJ1-1; 9 bases are shared with TRBD1. In germline, CDR1 is SGHKS, CDR2 YYEKEE (reference sequence). CDR3 length: 17 amino acids. The junction had 13 bases not matched to a gene; V was cut back by 5 bases and J by 2 bases. The CDR3 spells CASRPAPTGGTNTEAFF. DNA for the CDR3: TGTGCCAGCAGGCCGGCCCCGACAGGGGGAACCAACACTGAAGCTTTCTTT. The whole variable domain, remainder taken from reference TRBV5-5 and TRBJ1-1, is DAGVTQSPTHLIKTRGQQVTLRCSPISGHKSVSWYQQVLGQGPQFIFQYYEKEERGRGNFPDRFSARQFPNYSSELNVNALLLGDSALYLCASRPAPTGGTNTEAFFGQGTRLTVV.

The chain couples TRBV4-2 to TRBJ1-1, with 9 nucleotides matching TRBD1. V shed 4 bases and J 4 bases; nucleotides not matched to a gene: 13. Germline CDR1 reads LGHNA; CDR2 reads YNFKEQ. The CDR3 has 17 residues. CDR3 sequence: CASSRGQGSRPSTEAFF. Written as DNA, the CDR3 is TGTGCCAGCAGCCGAGGACAGGGGAGTCGACCATCCACTGAAGCTTTCTTT.

The V and J genes are TRBV6-5 and TRBJ1-2; D perhaps matches TRBD1 (5 bases). This CDR3 contains 13 residues. The germline V gene has CDR1 MNHEY and CDR2 SVGAGI. Trimming shortened V by 5 bases and J by 4 bases, and 11 bases separated the two germline ends. CDR3 DNA: TGTGCCAGCAGTCCCCCTGGGGGCTATGGCTACACCTTC. Translated: CASSPPGGYGYTF.

The chain employs TRBV11-2 and TRBJ2-3; 12 bases agree with TRBD2. The CDR3 runs 17 residues. CDR1 SGHAT and CDR2 FQNNGV come from the germline V gene. With V trimmed by 0 bases and J by 4 bases, 5 bases remained unmatched. CDR3 DNA: TGTGCCAGCAGCTTAGATTTGACTAGCGGGGGTGCAGATACGCAGTATTTT. Protein: CASSLDLTSGGADTQYF. The variable domain in full, with the rest retrieved from reference TRBV11-2 and TRBJ2-3, is EAGVAQSPRYKIIEKRQSVAFWCNPISGHATLYWYQQILGQGPKLLIQFQNNGVVDDSQLPKDRFSAERLKGVDSTLKIQPAKLEDSAVYLCASSLDLTSGGADTQYFGPGTRLTVL.

This chain uses TRBV6-1 with TRBJ1-1; 7 nucleotides line up with TRBD1. The CDR3 covers 15 residues. The ends lost 2 bases at V and 5 bases at J; junction bases unmatched: 8. Germline V gives CDR1 MNHNS, CDR2 SASEGT. DNA for the CDR3: TGTGCCAGCAGTGAATCCCGGGACAGTAGGACTGAAGCTTTCTTT. Translation: CASSESRDSRTEAFF.

This rearrangement joins TRBV5-1 to TRBJ2-2; TRBD1 might be the D (6 bases). The V gene lost 6 bases and the J gene lost 0 bases, with 12 bases spanning the gap. The CDR3 totals 15 residues. CDR1 SGHRS and CDR2 YFSETQ come from the germline V gene. As DNA, the CDR3 is TGCGCCAGCACCCCAGGGGCCGCGAACACCGGGGAGCTGTTTTTT. Protein product: CASTPGAANTGELFF.

The chain links TRBV28 to TRBJ2-1; TRBD1 matches at 9 bases. The CDR3 consists of 12 residues. V dropped 4 bases and J dropped 15; count of bases not matched to a gene: 7. Germline V gene sequence: CDR1 MDHEN, CDR2 SYDVKM. The CDR3: CASSSTGTGPFF. The CDR3, as DNA: TGTGCCAGCAGTTCAACCGGGACAGGGCCGTTCTTC.

V usage is TRBV7-2 and J usage is TRBJ1-4, with D possibly TRBD1 on 5 matching bases. Trimming shortened V by 5 bases and J by 7 bases, and 17 bases separated the two germline ends. Germline values: CDR1 SGHTA, CDR2 FQGNSA. This CDR3 is built from 15 residues. CDR3 coding DNA: TGTGCCAGCAGCCTAGAGGGGTCGCGGTCTGAAAAACTGTTTTTT. This codes for CASSLEGSRSEKLFF.

CDR3 DNA sequence: TGCAGCGCCGACAGCGGAACCAATGAGCAGTTCTTC. It specifies CSADSGTNEQFF. V usage is TRBV29-1 and J usage is TRBJ2-1; D may match TRBD1 or TRBD2 (5 bases each). V shed 7 bases and J shed 6 bases, with 13 bases lying between them. CDR3 length: 12 residues. The germline V gene has CDR1 SQVTM and CDR2 ANQGSEA.

This chain links TRBV4-1 with TRBJ1-1, with D unclear. This CDR3 comprises 15 residues. V was trimmed by 0 bases and J by 3 bases, leaving 11 bases between them. The germline V gene has CDR1 MGHRA and CDR2 YSYEKL. The DNA of the CDR3 is TGCGCCAGCAGCCAAGATCTTTGGGGTGACACTGAAGCTTTCTTT. This codes for CASSQDLWGDTEAFF.

The chain links TRBV5-6 to TRBJ2-7; 12 positions agree with TRBD1. V shed 2 bases, J shed 3 bases, and the junction held 9 bases outside the gene matches. CDR1 and CDR2 (germline): SGHDT, YYEEEE. The CDR3 is 17 amino acids. In DNA form, the CDR3 reads TGTGCCAGCAGCTTTAAGGTTCGGGACAGGGGGCACTACGAGCAGTACTTC. This sequence encodes CASSFKVRDRGHYEQYF.

The chain carries TRBV7-6 and TRBJ2-5; maybe TRBD2 (6 bases). V was trimmed by 1 base and J by 5 bases, leaving 14 bases between them. The CDR3 spans 15 residues. Per germline, CDR1 SGHVS and CDR2 FNYEAQ. The CDR3, as DNA: TGTGCCAGCAGCTTAGATGCAGGGAGGAGTGAGACCCAGTACTTC. It specifies CASSLDAGRSETQYF.

The gene calls are TRBV6-5 and TRBJ1-1; D call uncertain. The ends were cut back, 6 bases at V and 1 base at J, with 12 bases in the middle. This CDR3 region has 14 residues. Germline loops: CDR1 MNHEY, CDR2 SVGAGI. The CDR3 loop is CASSTTAQNTEAFF. CDR3 DNA sequence: TGTGCCAGCAGCACCACGGCGCAGAACACTGAAGCTTTCTTT.

J is TRBJ1-2 and V is TRBV28; TRBD1 agrees at 7 bases. The CDR3 covers 15 residues. Germline V lookup: CDR1 MDHEN, CDR2 SYDVKM. J lost 3 bases, V lost 7 bases, and 11 bases had no gene match. CDR3 coding DNA: TGTGCCAGCATGAGCCGGACAGGTATTGACTATGGCTACACCTTC. Translated: CASMSRTGIDYGYTF.

The J gene is TRBJ1-5, the V gene TRBV6-2 or TRBV6-3; D unresolved. The CDR3 is 16 residues long. Germline V gene data show CDR1 as MNHEY and CDR2 as SVGEGT. Trimming removed 3 bases at V and 3 bases at J, with 15 bases between. The CDR3 DNA reads as TGTGCCAGCAGTTATGGGGTCCCGAACTCCAATCAGCCCCAGCATTTT. This sequence encodes CASSYGVPNSNQPQHF.

This rearrangement joins TRBV3-1 (or the pseudogene TRBV3-2) to TRBJ2-7, with TRBD1 as a possible D gene (5 bases). The CDR3 spans 16 residues. The V and J ends lost 3 bases and 0 bases respectively, with 15 bases between them. CDR1 and CDR2 from the germline V gene are LGHDT and YNNKEL (reference sequence). The CDR3 nucleotides are TGTGCCAGCAGCCAGAGTTTCCAGGGCCCCTCCTACGAGCAGTACTTC. Translating it yields CASSQSFQGPSYEQYF.

V usage is TRBV6-1 and J usage is TRBJ1-1, with 11 positions matching TRBD1. Looked up from germline, CDR1 is MNHNS and CDR2 is SASEGT. Trimming at V came to 2 bases and at J to 5 bases, leaving 4 bases not matched to a gene. The CDR3 is made up of 15 amino acids. In DNA form, the CDR3 reads TGTGCCAGCAGTGAACCGGGACAGGGGGGGACTGAAGCTTTCTTT. Translation: CASSEPGQGGTEAFF.

The CDR3 protein is CASSFGSVNTGELFF. DNA for the CDR3: TGCGCCAGCAGCTTCGGGTCAGTCAACACCGGGGAGCTGTTTTTT. The gene calls are TRBV5-1 and TRBJ2-2; D unclear. Trimming pared 2 bases from V and 2 bases from J, leaving 10 bases between. This CDR3 has 15 amino acids. The germline CDR1 and CDR2 sequences are SGHRS and YFSETQ.

This rearrangement joins TRBV7-2 to TRBJ2-7; D not resolved. V was trimmed by 0 bases and J by 2 bases, leaving 8 bases between them. Germline V CDR1 and CDR2: SGHTA, FQGNSA. The CDR3 covers 14 residues. CDR3 bases: TGTGCCAGCAGCTTAGCCCCAGGAGCCTACGAGCAGTACTTC. Its protein is CASSLAPGAYEQYF.

The V and J genes are TRBV5-1 and TRBJ2-3; 9 nucleotides agree with TRBD2. From germline, CDR1 is SGHRS and CDR2 YFSETQ. V was clipped by 6 bases and J by 6 bases; unmatched bases: 14. The CDR3 is 16 amino acids. CDR3: CASTASAGGYRDTQYF. The CDR3 DNA sequence: TGCGCCAGCACGGCCAGCGCGGGGGGGTATCGGGATACGCAGTATTTT.

The gene calls are TRBV6-5 and TRBJ1-1; D unclear. The CDR3 length is 13 residues. Looked up from germline, CDR1 is MNHEY and CDR2 is SVGAGI. V dropped 7 bases and J dropped 0 bases, with 9 bases sitting between them. CDR3 DNA: TGTGCCAGCACGCGGGGAATGAACACTGAAGCTTTCTTT. It yields the protein CASTRGMNTEAFF.